A single sample gave rise to the 9 T cell receptor beta chains below, sequenced in a study of T cells after yellow fever vaccination. TCRdb fed the 5' RACE reads into MiXCR, producing one record per CDR3 protein. The data show approximately 160,000 distinct CDR3 sequences, about a tenth seen once. Sample: CD8+ T cells sorted from PBMCs, taken 45 days after the yellow fever booster vaccination. These receptors originate from a young man who received the YFV17D yellow fever vaccine.

This clonotype was counted ten times or more. The chain employs TRBV29-1 and TRBJ1-2; perhaps TRBD1 as D (5 bases). In germline, CDR1 is SQVTM, CDR2 ANQGSEA. There are 11 residues in the CDR3. V lost 6 bases to trimming and J lost 3 bases, with 8 bases between them. CDR3 DNA: TGCAGCGTCAGGGATGACTATGGCTACACCTTC. It specifies CSVRDDYGYTF.

This clonotype occurred a few times. The rearrangement links TRBV27 to TRBJ2-7; D may be TRBD1 (5 bases). Trimming stripped 4 bases from V and 0 bases from J, with 7 bases between. The length of the CDR3 is 13 residues. Germline V gives CDR1 MNHEY, CDR2 SMNVEV (reference sequence). This CDR3 reads CASSYRRSYEQYF. The CDR3 DNA follows: TGTGCCAGCAGTTACAGGCGCTCCTACGAGCAGTACTTC.

The table lists this clonotype with a few counts. CDR3 in amino acids: CATSRDRANTGELFF. The CDR3 bases are TGTGCCACCAGCAGAGACAGGGCGAACACCGGGGAGCTGTTTTTT. The chain carries TRBV15 and TRBJ2-2; maybe TRBD1 (5 bases). The CDR3 length is 15 residues. V was shortened by 0 bases and J by 0 bases, with 5 bases between the two germline ends. CDR1 LNHNV and CDR2 YYDKDF come from the germline V gene (reference sequence).

This clonotype has only a few counts. The V gene is TRBV11-2, the J gene TRBJ2-2; TRBD1 matches at 8 bases. V gave up 5 bases and J gave up 5 bases; unmatched junction bases: 10. The CDR3 totals 16 residues. CDR1 is SGHAT, CDR2 FQNNGV, per germline. CDR3 in DNA: TGTGCCAGCAGCACCCTACCAGGGGGCGTAACCGGGGAGCTGTTTTTT. It specifies CASSTLPGGVTGELFF. The complete variable domain, with remaining parts taken from reference TRBV11-2 and TRBJ2-2, reads EAGVAQSPRYKIIEKRQSVAFWCNPISGHATLYWYQQILGQGPKLLIQFQNNGVVDDSQLPKDRFSAERLKGVDSTLKIQPAKLEDSAVYLCASSTLPGGVTGELFFGEGSRLTVL.

This clonotype was observed a handful of times. The rearrangement links TRBV4-1 to TRBJ1-1, with D possibly matching TRBD1 (5 bases). V dropped 8 bases and J dropped 2 bases, with 12 bases sitting between them. From germline, CDR1 is MGHRA and CDR2 YSYEKL. This CDR3 contains 13 residues. Written as DNA, the CDR3 is TGCGCCAGCTGGCTTGGGGGTAACACTGAAGCTTTCTTT. It yields the protein CASWLGGNTEAFF.

V gene TRBV5-1 combines with J gene TRBJ2-7; D may be TRBD1 (6 bases). CDR3 size: 14 residues. Germline CDR1 reads SGHRS; CDR2 reads YFSETQ. Trimming cost V 2 bases and J 5 bases, with 14 bases left between them. CDR3 nucleotides: TGCGCCAGCAGCTTCCCAGGGGTGTTGAACGAGCAGTACTTC. This translates into CASSFPGVLNEQYF.

This clonotype has a handful of counts. The chain has TRBV29-1 and TRBJ1-2; D call uncertain. Germline CDR1 SQVTM, CDR2 ANQGSEA. There are 12 residues in the CDR3. V was cut by 2 bases and J by 10 bases, with 14 bases left in between. The CDR3 bases are TGCAGCGTTGAAATAGACGGACTAATCTACACCTTC. This translates into CSVEIDGLIYTF.

Only a few counts were recorded for this clonotype. This CDR3 reads CASSYPGVGTEAFF. In DNA, the CDR3 is TGTGCCAGCAGTTATCCAGGGGTCGGCACTGAAGCTTTCTTT. The J gene is TRBJ1-1, the V gene TRBV6-5, with D tentatively TRBD1 (6 bases). CDR1 MNHEY and CDR2 SVGAGI come from the germline V gene. This CDR3 has 14 amino acids. The germline V and J ends were trimmed by 3 bases and 4 bases, with 12 bases remaining between them.

The V and J genes are TRBV4-3 and TRBJ2-1, with 8 nucleotides matching TRBD1. The germline gives CDR1 LGHNA, CDR2 YSLEER. The V segment lost 6 bases and the J segment 3 bases; nucleotides outside the gene matches: 4. CDR3 length: 14 amino acids. The CDR3 bases are TGCGCCAGCAGAGATACAGGGGGCTACAATGAGCAGTTCTTC. Translating gives CASRDTGGYNEQFF.